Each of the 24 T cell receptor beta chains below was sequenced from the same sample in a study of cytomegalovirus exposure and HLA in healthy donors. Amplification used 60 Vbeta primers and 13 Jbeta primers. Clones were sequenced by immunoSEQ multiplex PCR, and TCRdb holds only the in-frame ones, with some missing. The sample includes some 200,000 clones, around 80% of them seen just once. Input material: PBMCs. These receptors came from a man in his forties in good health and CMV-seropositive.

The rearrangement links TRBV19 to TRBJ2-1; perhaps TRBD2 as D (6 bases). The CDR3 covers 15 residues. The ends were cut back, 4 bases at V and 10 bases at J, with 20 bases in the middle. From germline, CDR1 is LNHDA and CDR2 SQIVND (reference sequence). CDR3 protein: CASSTRTTRSGEQFF. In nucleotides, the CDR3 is TGTGCCAGTAGTACTCGGACTACCAGAAGTGGGGAGCAGTTCTTC. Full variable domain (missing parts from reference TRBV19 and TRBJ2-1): DGGITQSPKYLFRKEGQNVTLSCEQNLNHDAMYWYRQDPGQGLRLIYYSQIVNDFQKGDIAEGYSVSREKKESFPLTVTSAQKNPTAFYLCASSTRTTRSGEQFFGPGTRLTVL.

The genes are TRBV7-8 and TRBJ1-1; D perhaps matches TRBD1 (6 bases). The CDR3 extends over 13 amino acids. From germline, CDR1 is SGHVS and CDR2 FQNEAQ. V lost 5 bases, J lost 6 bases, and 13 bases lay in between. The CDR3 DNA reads TGTGCCAGCAGCCCAGGGGTTCTGGCTGAAGCTTTCTTT. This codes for CASSPGVLAEAFF. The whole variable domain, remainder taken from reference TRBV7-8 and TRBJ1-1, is GAGVSQSPRYKVAKRGQDVALRCDPISGHVSLFWYQQALGQGPEFLTYFQNEAQLDKSGLPSDRFFAERPEGSVSTLKIQRTQQEDSAVYLCASSPGVLAEAFFGQGTRLTVV.

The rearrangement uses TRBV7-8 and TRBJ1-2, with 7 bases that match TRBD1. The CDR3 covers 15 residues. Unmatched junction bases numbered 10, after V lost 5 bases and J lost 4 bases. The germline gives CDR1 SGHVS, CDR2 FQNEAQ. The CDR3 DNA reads TGTGCCAGCAGCAAAGTGGAACAGGGGATCTATGGCTACACCTTC. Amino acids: CASSKVEQGIYGYTF.

The CDR3 DNA reads as TGTGCCAGCAGCTTAAGGGACAGTTATGAGCAGTTCTTC. Protein sequence: CASSLRDSYEQFF. V usage is TRBV7-3 and J usage is TRBJ2-1, with TRBD1 matching 7 bases. The CDR3 is 13 residues long. V lost 1 base and J lost 8; bases outside the gene matches: 2. CDR1 SGHTA and CDR2 FQGTGA come from the germline V gene. Together with reference TRBV7-3 and TRBJ2-1, the CDR3 gives the full variable domain: GAGVSQTPSNKVTEKGKYVELRCDPISGHTALYWYRQSLGQGPEFLIYFQGTGAADDSGLPNDRFFAVRPEGSVSTLKIQRTERGDSAVYLCASSLRDSYEQFFGPGTRLTVL.

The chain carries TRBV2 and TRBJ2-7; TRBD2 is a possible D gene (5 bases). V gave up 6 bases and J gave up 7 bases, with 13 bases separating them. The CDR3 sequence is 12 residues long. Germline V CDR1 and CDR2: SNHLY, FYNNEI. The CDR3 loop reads CASRAETKEQYF. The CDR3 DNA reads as TGTGCCAGCAGGGCCGAGACTAAGGAGCAGTACTTC.

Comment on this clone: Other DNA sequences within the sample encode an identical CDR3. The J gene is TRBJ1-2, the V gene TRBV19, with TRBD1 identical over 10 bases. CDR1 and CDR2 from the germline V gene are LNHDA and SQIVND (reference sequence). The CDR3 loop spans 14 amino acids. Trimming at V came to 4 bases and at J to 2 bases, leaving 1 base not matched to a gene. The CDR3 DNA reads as TGTGCCAGTAGTACGGGACAGGGGAACTATGGCTACACCTTC. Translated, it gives CASSTGQGNYGYTF.

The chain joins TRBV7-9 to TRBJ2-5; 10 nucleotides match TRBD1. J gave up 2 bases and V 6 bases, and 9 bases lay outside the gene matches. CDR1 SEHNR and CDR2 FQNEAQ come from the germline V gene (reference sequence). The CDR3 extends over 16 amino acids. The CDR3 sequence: CASRLPPGQGQETQYF. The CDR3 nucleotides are TGTGCCAGCAGGTTACCACCGGGACAGGGGCAAGAGACCCAGTACTTC. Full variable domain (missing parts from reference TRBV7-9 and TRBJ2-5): DTGVSQNPRHKITKRGQNVTFRCDPISEHNRLYWYRQTLGQGPEFLTYFQNEAQLEKSRLLSDRFSAERPKGSFSTLEIQRTEQGDSAMYLCASRLPPGQGQETQYFGPGTRLLVL.

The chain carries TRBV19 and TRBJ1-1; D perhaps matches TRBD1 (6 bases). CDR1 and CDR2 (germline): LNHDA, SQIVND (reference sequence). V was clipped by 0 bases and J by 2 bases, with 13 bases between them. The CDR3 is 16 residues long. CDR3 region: CASSIEPGEGNTEAFF. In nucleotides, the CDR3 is TGTGCCAGTAGTATAGAGCCAGGGGAAGGCAACACTGAAGCTTTCTTT.

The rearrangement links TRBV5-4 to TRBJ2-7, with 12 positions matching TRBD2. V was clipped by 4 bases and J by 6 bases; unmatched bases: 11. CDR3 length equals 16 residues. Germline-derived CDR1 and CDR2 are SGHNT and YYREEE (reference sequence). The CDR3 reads CASSGGSSGGAGEQYF. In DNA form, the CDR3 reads TGTGCCAGCAGCGGAGGGTCTAGCGGGGGGGCCGGCGAGCAGTACTTC. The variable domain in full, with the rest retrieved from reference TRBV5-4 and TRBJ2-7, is ETGVTQSPTHLIKTRGQQVTLRCSSQSGHNTVSWYQQALGQGPQFIFQYYREEENGRGNFPPRFSGLQFPNYSSELNVNALELDDSALYLCASSGGSSGGAGEQYFGPGTRLTVT.

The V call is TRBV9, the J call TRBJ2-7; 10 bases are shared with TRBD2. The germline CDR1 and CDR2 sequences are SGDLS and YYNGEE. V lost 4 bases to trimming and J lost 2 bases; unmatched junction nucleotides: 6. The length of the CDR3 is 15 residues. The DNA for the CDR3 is TGTGCCAGCAGCCCTACAGCGGGGGGGCCCTACGAGCAGTACTTC. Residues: CASSPTAGGPYEQYF.

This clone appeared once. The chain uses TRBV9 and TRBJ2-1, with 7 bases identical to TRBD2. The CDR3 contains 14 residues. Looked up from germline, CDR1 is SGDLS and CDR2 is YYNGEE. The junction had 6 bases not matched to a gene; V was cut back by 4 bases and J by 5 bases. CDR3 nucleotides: TGTGCCAGCAGCCCGGGGAGGGCCCACAATGAGCAGTTCTTC. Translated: CASSPGRAHNEQFF.

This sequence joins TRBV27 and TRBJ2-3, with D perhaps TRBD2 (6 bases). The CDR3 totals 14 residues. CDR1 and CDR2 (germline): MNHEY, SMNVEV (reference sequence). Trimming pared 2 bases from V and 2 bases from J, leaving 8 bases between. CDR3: CASSLRDFTDTQYF. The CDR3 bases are TGTGCCAGCAGTTTACGGGACTTCACAGATACGCAGTATTTT.

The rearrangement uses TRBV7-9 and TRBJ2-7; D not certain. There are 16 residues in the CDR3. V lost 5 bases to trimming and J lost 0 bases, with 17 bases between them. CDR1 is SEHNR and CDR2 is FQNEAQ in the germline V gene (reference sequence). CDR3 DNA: TGTGCCAGCAGCCTTTCCCTAAATCCGAGCTCCTACGAGCAGTACTTC. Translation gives CASSLSLNPSSYEQYF.

The CDR3 protein is CASSLGSGQGGSAGNQPQHF. DNA of the CDR3: TGTGCCAGCAGTTTGGGCTCGGGACAGGGTGGTTCTGCAGGCAATCAGCCCCAGCATTTT. The chain is built from TRBV27 and TRBJ1-5, with 9 bases identical to TRBD1. The CDR3 length is 20 residues. V dropped 3 bases and J dropped 2; count of bases not matched to a gene: 17. Germline CDR1 reads MNHEY; CDR2 reads SMNVEV (reference sequence).

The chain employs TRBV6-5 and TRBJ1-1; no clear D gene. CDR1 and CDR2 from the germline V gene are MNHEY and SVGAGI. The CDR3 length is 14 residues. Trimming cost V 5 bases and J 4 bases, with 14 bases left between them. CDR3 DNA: TGTGCCAGCAGTGAAACGGGGTTGGTCACTGAAGCTTTCTTT. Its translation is CASSETGLVTEAFF.

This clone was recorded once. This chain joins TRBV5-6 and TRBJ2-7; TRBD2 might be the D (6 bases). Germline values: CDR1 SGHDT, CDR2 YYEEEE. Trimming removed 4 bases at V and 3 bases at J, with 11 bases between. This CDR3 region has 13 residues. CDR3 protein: CASSPSGSYEQYF. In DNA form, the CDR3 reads TGTGCCAGCAGCCCCTCCGGGAGCTACGAGCAGTACTTC. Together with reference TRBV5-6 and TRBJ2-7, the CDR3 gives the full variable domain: DAGVTQSPTHLIKTRGQQVTLRCSPKSGHDTVSWYQQALGQGPQFIFQYYEEEERQRGNFPDRFSGHQFPNYSSELNVNALLLGDSALYLCASSPSGSYEQYFGPGTRLTVT.

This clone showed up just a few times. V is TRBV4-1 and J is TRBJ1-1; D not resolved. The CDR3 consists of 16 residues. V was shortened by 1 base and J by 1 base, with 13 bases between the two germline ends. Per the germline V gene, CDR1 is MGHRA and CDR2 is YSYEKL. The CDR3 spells CASSQVWAKPNTEAFF. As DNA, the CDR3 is TGCGCCAGCAGCCAAGTTTGGGCGAAACCGAACACTGAAGCTTTCTTT.

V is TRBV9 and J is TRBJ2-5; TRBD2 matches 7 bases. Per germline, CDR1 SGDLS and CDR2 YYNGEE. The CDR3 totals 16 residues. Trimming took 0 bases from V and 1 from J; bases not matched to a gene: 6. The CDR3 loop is CASSVDDSGAQETQYF. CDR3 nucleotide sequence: TGTGCCAGCAGCGTAGACGACAGCGGGGCCCAAGAGACCCAGTACTTC.

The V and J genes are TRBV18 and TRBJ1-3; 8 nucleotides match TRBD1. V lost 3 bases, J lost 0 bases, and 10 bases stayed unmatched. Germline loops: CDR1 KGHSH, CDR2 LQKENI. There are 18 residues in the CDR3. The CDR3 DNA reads TGTGCCAGCTCACCCCTTAGGACAGGGACCAGCTCTGGAAACACCATATATTTT. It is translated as CASSPLRTGTSSGNTIYF.

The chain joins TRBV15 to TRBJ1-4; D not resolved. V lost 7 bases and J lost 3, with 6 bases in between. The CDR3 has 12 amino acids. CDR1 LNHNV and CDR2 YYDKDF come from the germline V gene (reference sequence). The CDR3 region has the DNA TGTGCCACCACAGTGGCTAATGAAAAACTGTTTTTT. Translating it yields CATTVANEKLFF.

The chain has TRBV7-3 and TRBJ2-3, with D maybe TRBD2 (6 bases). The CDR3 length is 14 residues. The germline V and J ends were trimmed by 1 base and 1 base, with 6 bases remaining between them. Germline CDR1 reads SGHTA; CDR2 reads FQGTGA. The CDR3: CASSLRRGTDTQYF. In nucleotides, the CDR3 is TGTGCCAGCAGCTTAAGGAGGGGCACAGATACGCAGTATTTT.

The CDR3 reads CASSADSTQGELFF. DNA for the CDR3: TGTGCCAGCAGCGCAGACTCAACCCAGGGGGAGCTGTTTTTT. The rearrangement uses TRBV13 and TRBJ2-2; D is unresolved. The CDR3 sequence is 14 residues long. Trimming took 5 bases from V and 8 from J, leaving 15 bases between them. In germline, CDR1 is PRHDT, CDR2 FYEKMQ (reference sequence).

DNA for the CDR3: TGTGCCAGTAGTAAGTACCCTCAACAGACAGGGGGCCAGCCCCAGCATTTT. Protein: CASSKYPQQTGGQPQHF. The V call is TRBV19, the J call TRBJ1-5; 10 nucleotides align to TRBD1. The CDR3 extends over 17 amino acids. J lost 7 bases, V lost 4 bases, and 13 bases had no gene match. Germline CDR1 LNHDA, CDR2 SQIVND (reference sequence).

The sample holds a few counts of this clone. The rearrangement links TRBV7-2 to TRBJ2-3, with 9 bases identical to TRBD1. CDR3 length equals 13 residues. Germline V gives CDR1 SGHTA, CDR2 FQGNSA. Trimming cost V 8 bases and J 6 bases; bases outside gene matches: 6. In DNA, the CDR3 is TGTGCCAGCCACAGGGGGCTGGGCGATACGCAGTATTTT. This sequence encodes CASHRGLGDTQYF.